This record concerns one T cell receptor beta chain sequence. In the study's own analysis: Reference gene primers were amplified, and this amplification served to estimate nucleated cell counts. This table comes from immunoSEQ multiplex PCR, and its TCRdb copy is limited to in-frame clones, with some not included. V, J and clone size are taken as reported in that table, and D and trimming were inferred from the DNA itself. The sample includes 130,000 to 150,000 clones, 87% of them seen just once. The data are from a study of blood T cell repertoires in COVID-19. The wider study: Whether acute or convalescent, the COVID-19 samples came from the United States, Italy and Spain. T cells, B-cell-depleted T cells, or PBMCs supplied cDNA or gDNA.

CDR3 length: 13 residues. The germline gives CDR1 SGHTA, CDR2 FQGNSA. Trimming took 0 bases from V and 4 from J, leaving 6 bases between them. The chain couples TRBV7-2 to TRBJ1-2; D is unclear. The sequence was collected from a woman aged 50 to 60 with active or convalescent COVID-19. The specimen was peripheral blood. DNA for the CDR3: TGTGCCAGCAGCTTAGCTAGTAGCTATGGCTACACCTTC. It specifies CASSLASSYGYTF.